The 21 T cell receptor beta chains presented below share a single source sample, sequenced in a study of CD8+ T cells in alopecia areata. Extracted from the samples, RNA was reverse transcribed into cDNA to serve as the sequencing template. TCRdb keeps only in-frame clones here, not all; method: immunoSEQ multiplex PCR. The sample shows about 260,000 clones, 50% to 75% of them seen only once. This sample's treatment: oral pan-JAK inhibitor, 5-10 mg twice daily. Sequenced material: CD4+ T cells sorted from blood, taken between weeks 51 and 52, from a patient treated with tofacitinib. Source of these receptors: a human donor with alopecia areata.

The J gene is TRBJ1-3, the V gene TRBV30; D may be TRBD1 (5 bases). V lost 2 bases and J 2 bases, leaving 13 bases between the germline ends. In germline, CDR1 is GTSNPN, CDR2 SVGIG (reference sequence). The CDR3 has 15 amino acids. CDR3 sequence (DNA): TGTGCCTGGAGTCTCGGTGGCAGGGCTGGAAACACCATATATTTT. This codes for CAWSLGGRAGNTIYF. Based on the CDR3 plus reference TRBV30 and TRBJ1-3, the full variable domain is SQTIHQWPATLVQPVGSPLSLECTVEGTSNPNLYWYRQAAGRGLQLLFYSVGIGQISSEVPQNLSASRPQDRQFILSSKKLLLSDSGFYLCAWSLGGRAGNTIYFGEGSWLTVV.

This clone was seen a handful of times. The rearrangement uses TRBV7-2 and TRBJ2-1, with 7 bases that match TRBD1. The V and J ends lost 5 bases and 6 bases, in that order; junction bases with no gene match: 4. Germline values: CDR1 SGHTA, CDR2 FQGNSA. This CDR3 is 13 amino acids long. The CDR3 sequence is CASSTRQGNEQFF. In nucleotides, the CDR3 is TGTGCCAGCAGCACTAGACAGGGCAATGAGCAGTTCTTC.

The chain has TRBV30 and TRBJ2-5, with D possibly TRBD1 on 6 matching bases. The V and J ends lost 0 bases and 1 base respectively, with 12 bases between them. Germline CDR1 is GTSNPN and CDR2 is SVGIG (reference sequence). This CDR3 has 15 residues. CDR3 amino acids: CAWSVLQGTQETQYF. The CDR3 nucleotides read TGTGCCTGGAGTGTACTGCAGGGGACCCAAGAGACCCAGTACTTC.

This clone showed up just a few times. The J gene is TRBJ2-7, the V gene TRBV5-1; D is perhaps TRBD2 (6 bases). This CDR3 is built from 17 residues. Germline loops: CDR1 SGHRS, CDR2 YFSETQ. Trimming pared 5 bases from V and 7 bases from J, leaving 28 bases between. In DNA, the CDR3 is TGCGCCAGCAGACGCCGACTAGAAGGTCTGGGCGGCGGGGAGCAGTACTTC. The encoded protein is CASRRRLEGLGGGEQYF.

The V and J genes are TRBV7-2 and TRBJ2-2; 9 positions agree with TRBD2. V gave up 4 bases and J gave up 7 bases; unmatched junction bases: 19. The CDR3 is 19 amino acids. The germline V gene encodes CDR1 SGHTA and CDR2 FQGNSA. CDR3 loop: CASSWAWRLAGANGGELFF. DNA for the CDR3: TGTGCCAGCAGCTGGGCGTGGAGGTTAGCGGGGGCCAACGGCGGGGAGCTGTTTTTT.

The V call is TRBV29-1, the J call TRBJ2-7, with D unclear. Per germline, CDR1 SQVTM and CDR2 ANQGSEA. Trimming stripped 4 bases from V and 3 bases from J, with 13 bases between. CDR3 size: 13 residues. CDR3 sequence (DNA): TGCAGCGTTGTTCGGCCGCCCCTCTACGAGCAGTACTTC. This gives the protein CSVVRPPLYEQYF.

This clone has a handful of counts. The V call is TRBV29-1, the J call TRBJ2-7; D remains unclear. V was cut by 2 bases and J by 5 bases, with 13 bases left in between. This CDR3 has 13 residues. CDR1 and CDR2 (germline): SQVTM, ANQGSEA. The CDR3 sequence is CSVEPPGLHEQYF. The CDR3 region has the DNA TGCAGCGTTGAACCGCCCGGGCTTCACGAGCAGTACTTC.

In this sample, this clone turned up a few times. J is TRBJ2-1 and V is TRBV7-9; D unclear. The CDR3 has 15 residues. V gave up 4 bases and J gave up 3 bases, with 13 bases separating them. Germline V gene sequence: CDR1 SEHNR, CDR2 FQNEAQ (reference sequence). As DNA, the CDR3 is TGTGCCAGCAGCTGGGCGTACGGTCGCTACAATGAGCAGTTCTTC. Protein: CASSWAYGRYNEQFF. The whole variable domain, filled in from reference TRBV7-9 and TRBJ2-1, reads DTGVSQNPRHKITKRGQNVTFRCDPISEHNRLYWYRQTLGQGPEFLTYFQNEAQLEKSRLLSDRFSAERPKGSFSTLEIQRTEQGDSAMYLCASSWAYGRYNEQFFGPGTRLTVL.

CDR3 residues: CASSPGTGGAYGYTF. The DNA for the CDR3 is TGTGCCAGTAGTCCTGGGACAGGGGGCGCCTATGGCTACACCTTC. The rearrangement uses TRBV19 and TRBJ1-2, with 12 bases that match TRBD1. V trimming: 5 bases; J trimming: 4 bases; junction bases outside the gene matches: 5. Germline V gives CDR1 LNHDA, CDR2 SQIVND (reference sequence). The CDR3 runs 15 residues.

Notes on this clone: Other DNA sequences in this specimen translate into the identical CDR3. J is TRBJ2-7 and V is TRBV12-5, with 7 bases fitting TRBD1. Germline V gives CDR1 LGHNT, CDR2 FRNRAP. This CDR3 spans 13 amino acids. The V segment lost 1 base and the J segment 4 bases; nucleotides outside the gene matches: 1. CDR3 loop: CASGLDRGYEQYF. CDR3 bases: TGTGCTAGTGGTTTGGACAGGGGTTACGAGCAGTACTTC.

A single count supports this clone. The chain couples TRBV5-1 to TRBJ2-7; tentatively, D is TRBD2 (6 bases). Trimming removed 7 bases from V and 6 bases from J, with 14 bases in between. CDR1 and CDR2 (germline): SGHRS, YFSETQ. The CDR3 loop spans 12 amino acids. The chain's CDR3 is CASDGGRGEQYF. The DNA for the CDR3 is TGCGCCAGCGATGGAGGGCGAGGCGAGCAGTACTTC.

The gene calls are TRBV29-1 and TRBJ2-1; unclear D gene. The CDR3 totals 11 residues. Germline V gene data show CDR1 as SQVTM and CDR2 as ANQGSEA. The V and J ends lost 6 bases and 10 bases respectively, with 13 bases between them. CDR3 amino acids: CSVGPLREQFF. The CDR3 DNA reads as TGCAGCGTAGGACCCCTCCGGGAGCAGTTCTTC.

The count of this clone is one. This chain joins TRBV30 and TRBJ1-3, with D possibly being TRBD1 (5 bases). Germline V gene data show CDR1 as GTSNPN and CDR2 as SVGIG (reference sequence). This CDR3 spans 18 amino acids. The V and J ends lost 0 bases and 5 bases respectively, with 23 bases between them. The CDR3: CAWSVVRSALGGRNTIYF. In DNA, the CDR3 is TGTGCCTGGAGTGTAGTTCGCTCGGCTCTCGGGGGTAGAAACACCATATATTTT. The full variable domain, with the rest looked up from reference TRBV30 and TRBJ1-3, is SQTIHQWPATLVQPVGSPLSLECTVEGTSNPNLYWYRQAAGRGLQLLFYSVGIGQISSEVPQNLSASRPQDRQFILSSKKLLLSDSGFYLCAWSVVRSALGGRNTIYFGEGSWLTVV.

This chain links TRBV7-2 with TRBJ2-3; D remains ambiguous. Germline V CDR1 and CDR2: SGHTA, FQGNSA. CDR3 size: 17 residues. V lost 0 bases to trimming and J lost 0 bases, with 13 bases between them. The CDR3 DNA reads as TGTGCCAGCAGCTTAGCGAAAGGCTTGTCTAGCACAGATACGCAGTATTTT. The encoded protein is CASSLAKGLSSTDTQYF.

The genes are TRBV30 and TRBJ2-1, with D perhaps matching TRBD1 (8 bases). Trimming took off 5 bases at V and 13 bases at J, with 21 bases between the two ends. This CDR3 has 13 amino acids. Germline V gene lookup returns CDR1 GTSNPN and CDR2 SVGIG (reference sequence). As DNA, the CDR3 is TGTGCCTGGTGCCAGGGGGCGGGGGTTTCTCAGTTCTTC. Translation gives CAWCQGAGVSQFF.

The CDR3 DNA reads TGTGCCTGGAGGGTAAAGGCAAACTCTGGAAACACCATATATTTT. Amino acids: CAWRVKANSGNTIYF. The V and J genes are TRBV30 and TRBJ1-3; D remains unclear. V was trimmed by 3 bases and J by 0 bases, leaving 12 bases between them. The CDR3 contains 15 residues. Germline CDR1 is GTSNPN and CDR2 is SVGIG (reference sequence).

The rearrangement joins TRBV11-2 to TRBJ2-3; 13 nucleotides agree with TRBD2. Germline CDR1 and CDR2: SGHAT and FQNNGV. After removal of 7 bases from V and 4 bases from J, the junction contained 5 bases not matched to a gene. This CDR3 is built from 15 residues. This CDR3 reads CASTTSGGAADTQYF. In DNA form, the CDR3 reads TGTGCCAGCACAACTAGCGGGGGGGCTGCAGATACGCAGTATTTT.

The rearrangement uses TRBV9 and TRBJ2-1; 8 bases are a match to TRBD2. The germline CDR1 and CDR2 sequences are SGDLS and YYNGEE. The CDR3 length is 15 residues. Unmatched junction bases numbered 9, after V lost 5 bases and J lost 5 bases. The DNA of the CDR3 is TGTGCCAGCAGAGGACCGGGACTAGACCACAATGAGCAGTTCTTC. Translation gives CASRGPGLDHNEQFF.

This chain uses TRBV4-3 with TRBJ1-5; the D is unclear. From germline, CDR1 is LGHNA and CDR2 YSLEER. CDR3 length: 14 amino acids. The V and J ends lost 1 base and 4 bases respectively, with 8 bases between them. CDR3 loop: CASSQARANQPQHF. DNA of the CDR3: TGCGCCAGCAGCCAAGCAAGGGCAAATCAGCCCCAGCATTTT.

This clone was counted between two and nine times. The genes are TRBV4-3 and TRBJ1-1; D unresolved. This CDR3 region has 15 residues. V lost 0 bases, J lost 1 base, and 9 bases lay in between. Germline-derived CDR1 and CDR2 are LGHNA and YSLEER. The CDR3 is CASSQDWAGNTEAFF. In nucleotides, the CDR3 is TGCGCCAGCAGCCAAGACTGGGCAGGGAACACTGAAGCTTTCTTT.

The CDR3: CASSQTSQGLFYGYTF. CDR3 bases: TGTGCCAGCTCTCAGACCTCTCAGGGATTATTTTATGGCTACACCTTC. J is TRBJ1-2 and V is TRBV27, with D maybe TRBD1 (5 bases). V gave up 8 bases and J gave up 5 bases, with 24 bases separating them. Per germline, CDR1 MNHEY and CDR2 SMNVEV (reference sequence). The CDR3 runs 16 residues.